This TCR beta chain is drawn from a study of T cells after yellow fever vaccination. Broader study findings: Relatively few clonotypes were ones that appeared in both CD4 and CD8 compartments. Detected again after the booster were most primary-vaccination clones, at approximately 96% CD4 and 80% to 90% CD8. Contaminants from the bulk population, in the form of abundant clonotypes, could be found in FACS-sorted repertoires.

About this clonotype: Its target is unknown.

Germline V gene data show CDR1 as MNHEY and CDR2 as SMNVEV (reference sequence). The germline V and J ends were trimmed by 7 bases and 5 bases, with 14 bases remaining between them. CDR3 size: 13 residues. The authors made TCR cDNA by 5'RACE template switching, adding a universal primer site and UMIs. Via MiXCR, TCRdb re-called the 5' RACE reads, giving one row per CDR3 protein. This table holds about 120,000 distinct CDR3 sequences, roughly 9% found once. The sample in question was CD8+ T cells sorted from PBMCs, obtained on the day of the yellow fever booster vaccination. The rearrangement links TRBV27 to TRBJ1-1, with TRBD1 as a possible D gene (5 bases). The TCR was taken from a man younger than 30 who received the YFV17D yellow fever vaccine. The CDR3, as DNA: TGTGCCAGCATCGGGCCAGGGTTAACTGAAGCTTTCTTT. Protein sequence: CASIGPGLTEAFF.